This T cell receptor (beta chain) was sequenced for a study of blood T cell repertoires in COVID-19. Turning to the study itself: Material from acute and convalescent COVID-19 was sourced from the United States, Italy and Spain.

Original methodology: Amplifying reference gene primers gave estimates of nucleated cell counts. Sequencing used immunoSEQ multiplex PCR; TCRdb keeps in-frame clones, though not all of them. V and J calls and clone size follow that table, whereas D and trimming were derived from the DNA. The profile shows 250,000 to 300,000 clones, roughly 89% of them singletons. CDR1 is MGHDK, CDR2 SYGVNS, per germline. The CDR3 has 18 amino acids. The trim removed 5 bases at V and 4 bases at J, leaving 9 bases unmatched. The V call is TRBV25-1, the J call TRBJ1-6; TRBD1 matches at 12 bases. The sequenced sample consisted of peripheral blood. The TCR sequence derives from a man between 45 and 60 years old with acute or convalescent COVID-19. As DNA, the CDR3 is TGTGCCAGCAGTCCCGGAGGGACAGGGGGCGCGTATAATTCACCCCTCCACTTT. Amino acids: CASSPGGTGGAYNSPLHF.